The T cell receptor beta chain described here comes from a study of cytomegalovirus exposure and HLA in healthy donors. Regarding the study as a whole: Cytomegalovirus status was reportedly diagnosed by the classifier with high specificity and sensitivity. Overall, approximately 180 TCR beta chains were annotated as cytomegalovirus-associated.

The data were produced by immunoSEQ multiplex PCR, yet TCRdb's version contains in-frame clones alone and is incomplete. Of 200,000 to 250,000 clones in the sample, about 90% were seen once. The donors were members of the validation cohort comprising 120 subjects, separate from the approximately 630-subject first cohort. CDR1 and CDR2 (germline): SGHRS, YFSETQ. V gave up 4 bases and J gave up 4 bases; unmatched junction bases: 10. The length of the CDR3 is 15 residues. Concerning this clone: Its specificity is not known.

The sample taken for sequencing was PBMCs. This TCR derives from a man in his late teens or twenties in good health and CMV-seropositive. This chain joins TRBV5-1 and TRBJ1-2; 7 bases align to TRBD1. The CDR3 DNA reads as TGCGCCAGCAGCCGGGACAGCTATTTTTTCTATGGCTACACCTTC. Protein: CASSRDSYFFYGYTF.